Sequencing of this T cell receptor beta chain was carried out in a study of blood T cells in healthy people across ages. The second PCR ran roughly 7 to 11 cycles with a sample-barcoded 5' primer and J-beta primers. Per-sample output comprised a minimum of 2.5 million paired-end reads containing CDR3. One entry per CDR3 protein, called by TCRdb with MiXCR from the 5' RACE reads. The table includes about 1.4 million distinct CDR3 sequences, approximately 59% detected once. Study-wide results and caveats: A strong correlation was seen between TCR beta diversity and naive T cell percentage.

Around 10 milliliters was the volume of peripheral blood drawn from each donor. As regards this clonotype: Its antigen is not identified.

Germline V CDR1 and CDR2: DFQATT, SNEGSKA (reference sequence). V shed 2 bases and J 8 bases; nucleotides not matched to a gene: 14. The CDR3 consists of 16 residues. This TCR was sampled from a man between 18 and 35 years old in good health. Sequencing used blood. V and J are TRBV20-1 and TRBJ2-1; TRBD2 matches 8 bases. CDR3 nucleotides: TGCAGTGCTAGAAGCCCCGGGGGGGGCGAAAAGGATGAGCAGTTCTTC. This codes for CSARSPGGGEKDEQFF.